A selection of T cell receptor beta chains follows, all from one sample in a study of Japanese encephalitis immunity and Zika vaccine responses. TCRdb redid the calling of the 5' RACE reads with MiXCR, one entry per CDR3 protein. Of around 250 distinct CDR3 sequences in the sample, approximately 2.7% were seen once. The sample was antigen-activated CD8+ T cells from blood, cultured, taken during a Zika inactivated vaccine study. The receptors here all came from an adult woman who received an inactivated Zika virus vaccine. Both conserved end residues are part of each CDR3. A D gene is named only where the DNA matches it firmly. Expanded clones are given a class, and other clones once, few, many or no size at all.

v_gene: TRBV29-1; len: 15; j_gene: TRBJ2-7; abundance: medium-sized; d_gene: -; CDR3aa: CSVEAPGGLPYEQYF; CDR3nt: TGCAGCGTTGAAGCCCCAGGGGGGTTACCCTACGAGCAGTACTTC
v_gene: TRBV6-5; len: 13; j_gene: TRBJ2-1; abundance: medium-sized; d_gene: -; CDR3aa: CASSYGGYNEQFF; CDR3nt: TGTGCCAGCAGTTACGGCGGCTACAATGAGCAGTTCTTC
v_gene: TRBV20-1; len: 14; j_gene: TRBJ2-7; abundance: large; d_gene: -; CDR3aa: CSARDWMLDNEQYF; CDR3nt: TGCAGTGCTAGAGATTGGATGCTGGACAATGAACAGTACTTC
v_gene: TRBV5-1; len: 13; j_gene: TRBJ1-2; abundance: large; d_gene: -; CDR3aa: CASSFGRMYGYTF; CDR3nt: TGCGCCAGCAGCTTCGGACGGATGTATGGCTACACCTTC
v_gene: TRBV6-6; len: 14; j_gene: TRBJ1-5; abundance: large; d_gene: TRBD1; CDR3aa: CASSFRGRIQPQHF; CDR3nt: TGTGCCAGCAGTTTCAGGGGGCGGATTCAGCCCCAGCATTTT
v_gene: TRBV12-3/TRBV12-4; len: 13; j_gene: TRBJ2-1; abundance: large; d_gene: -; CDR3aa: CASSLVIYNEQFF; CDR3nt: TGTGCCAGCAGTTTAGTGATATACAATGAGCAGTTCTTC
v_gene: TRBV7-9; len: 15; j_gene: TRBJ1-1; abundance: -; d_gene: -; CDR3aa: CASSSYVAGWSEAFF; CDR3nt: TGTGCCAGCAGCTCTTATGTGGCAGGGTGGTCTGAAGCTTTCTTT
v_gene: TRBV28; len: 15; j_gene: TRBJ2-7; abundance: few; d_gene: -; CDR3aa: CASSPRPDTNYEQYF; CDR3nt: TGTGCCAGCAGTCCCCGCCCGGACACAAACTACGAGCAGTACTTC
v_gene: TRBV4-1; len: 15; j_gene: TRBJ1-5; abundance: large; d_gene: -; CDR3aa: CASSQGLADTQPQHF; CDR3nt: TGCGCCAGCAGCCAAGGTTTGGCAGATACCCAGCCCCAGCATTTT
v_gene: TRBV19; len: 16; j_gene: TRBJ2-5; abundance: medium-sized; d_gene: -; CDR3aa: CASSGLGPPTQETQYF; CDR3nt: TGTGCCAGTAGTGGTTTAGGGCCCCCTACCCAAGAGACCCAGTACTTC
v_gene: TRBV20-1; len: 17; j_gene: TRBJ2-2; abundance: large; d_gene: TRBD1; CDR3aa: CSARDLGQGLNTGELFF; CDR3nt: TGCAGTGCTAGAGATCTCGGACAGGGCCTGAACACCGGGGAGCTGTTTTTT
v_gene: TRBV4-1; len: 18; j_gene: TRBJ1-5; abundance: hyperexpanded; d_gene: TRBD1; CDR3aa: CASSQTLAGQGKYQPQHF; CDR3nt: TGCGCCAGCAGCCAGACCCTGGCCGGACAGGGGAAATATCAGCCCCAGCATTTT
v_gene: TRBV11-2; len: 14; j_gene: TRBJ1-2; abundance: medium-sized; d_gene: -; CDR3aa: CASSSIETDYGYTF; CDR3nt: TGTGCCAGCAGCTCCATAGAGACAGACTATGGCTACACCTTC
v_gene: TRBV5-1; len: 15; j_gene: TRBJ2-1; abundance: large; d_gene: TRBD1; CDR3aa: CASSAGTGWYNEQFF; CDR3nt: TGCGCCAGCAGCGCCGGGACAGGGTGGTACAATGAGCAGTTCTTC
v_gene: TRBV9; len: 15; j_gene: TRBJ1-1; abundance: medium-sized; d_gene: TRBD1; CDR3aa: CASSGRQGAGAEAFF; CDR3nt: TGTGCCAGCAGCGGGAGACAGGGGGCGGGGGCTGAAGCTTTCTTT
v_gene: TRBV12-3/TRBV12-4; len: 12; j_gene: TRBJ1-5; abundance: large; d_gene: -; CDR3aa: CASRLSRSPQHF; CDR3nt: TGTGCCAGCAGACTGTCTCGTTCGCCCCAGCATTTT
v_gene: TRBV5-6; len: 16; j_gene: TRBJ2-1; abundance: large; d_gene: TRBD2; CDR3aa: CASSLGLAGEYNEQFF; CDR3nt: TGTGCCAGCAGTTTAGGACTAGCGGGAGAATACAATGAGCAGTTCTTC
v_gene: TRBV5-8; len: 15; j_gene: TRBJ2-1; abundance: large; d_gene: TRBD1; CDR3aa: CASSLLDRDYNEQFF; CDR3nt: TGTGCCAGCAGCTTGCTGGACAGGGACTACAATGAGCAGTTCTTC
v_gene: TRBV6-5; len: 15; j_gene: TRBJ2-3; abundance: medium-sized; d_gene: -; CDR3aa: CAPKRGSFSTDTQYF; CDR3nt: TGTGCCCCCAAGCGCGGTTCCTTTAGCACAGATACGCAGTATTTT
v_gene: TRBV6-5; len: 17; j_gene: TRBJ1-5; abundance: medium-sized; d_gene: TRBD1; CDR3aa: CASSYRTPGQHNQPQHF; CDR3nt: TGTGCCAGCAGTTACCGAACACCGGGACAGCACAATCAGCCCCAGCATTTT
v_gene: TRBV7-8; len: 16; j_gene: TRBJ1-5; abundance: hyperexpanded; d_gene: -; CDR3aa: CASSLDTEYSNQPQHF; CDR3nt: TGTGCCAGCAGCTTAGATACGGAGTATAGCAATCAGCCCCAGCATTTT
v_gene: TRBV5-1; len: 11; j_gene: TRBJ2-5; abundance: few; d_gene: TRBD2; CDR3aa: CGGGARKTQYF; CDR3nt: TGCGGCGGGGGGGCGCGAAAGACCCAGTACTTC
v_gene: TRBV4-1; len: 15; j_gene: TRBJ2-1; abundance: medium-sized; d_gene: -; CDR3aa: CASNVIGASYNEQFF; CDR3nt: TGCGCCAGCAACGTAATCGGGGCCTCCTACAATGAGCAGTTCTTC
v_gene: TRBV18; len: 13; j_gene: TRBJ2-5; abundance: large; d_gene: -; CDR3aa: CASSPGTIETQYF; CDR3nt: TGTGCCAGCTCACCGGGGACAATAGAGACCCAGTACTTC
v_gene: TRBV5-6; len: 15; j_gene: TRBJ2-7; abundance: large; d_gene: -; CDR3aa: CASRSHPGLSYEQYF; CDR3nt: TGTGCCAGCAGATCACACCCGGGTCTGTCCTACGAGCAGTACTTC
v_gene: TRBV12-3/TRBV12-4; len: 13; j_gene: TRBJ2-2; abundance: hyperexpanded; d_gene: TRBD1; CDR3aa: CASTQQGVGELFF; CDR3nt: TGTGCCAGCACACAACAGGGGGTCGGGGAGCTGTTTTTT
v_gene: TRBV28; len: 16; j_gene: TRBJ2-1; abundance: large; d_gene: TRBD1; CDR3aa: CASSPPAGGPYNEQFF; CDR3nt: TGTGCCAGCAGCCCCCCCGCAGGGGGCCCCTACAATGAGCAGTTCTTC
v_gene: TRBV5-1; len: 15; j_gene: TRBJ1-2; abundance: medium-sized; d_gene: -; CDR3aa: CASSLVDSLPYGYTF; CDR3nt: TGCGCCAGCAGCTTGGTAGACAGCCTCCCCTATGGCTACACCTTC
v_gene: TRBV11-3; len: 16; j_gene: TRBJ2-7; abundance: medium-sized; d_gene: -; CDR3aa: CASSLHLAQGVYEQYF; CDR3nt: TGTGCCAGCAGCTTACACCTGGCGCAGGGTGTGTACGAGCAGTACTTC
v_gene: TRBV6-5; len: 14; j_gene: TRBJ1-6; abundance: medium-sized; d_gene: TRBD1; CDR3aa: CASSFEGGDSPLHF; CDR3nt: TGTGCCAGCAGTTTCGAAGGGGGCGATTCACCCCTCCACTTT
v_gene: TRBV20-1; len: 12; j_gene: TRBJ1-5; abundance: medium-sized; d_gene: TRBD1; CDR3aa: CSAGQGNQPQHF; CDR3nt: TGCAGCGCGGGACAGGGTAATCAGCCCCAGCATTTT
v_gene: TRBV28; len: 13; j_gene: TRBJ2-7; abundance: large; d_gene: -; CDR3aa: CASSSPSTSEQYF; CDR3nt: TGTGCCAGCAGTTCCCCGAGTACATCCGAGCAGTACTTC
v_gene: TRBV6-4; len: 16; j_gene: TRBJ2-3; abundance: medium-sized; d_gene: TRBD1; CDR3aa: CASSDSPGTGADTQYF; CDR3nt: TGTGCCAGCAGTGACTCCCCCGGGACAGGGGCAGATACGCAGTATTTT
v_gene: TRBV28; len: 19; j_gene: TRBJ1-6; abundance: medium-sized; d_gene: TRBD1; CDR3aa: CASSPLHSTGSSYNSPLHF; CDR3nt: TGTGCCAGCAGTCCCCTCCATTCGACAGGGTCCTCCTATAATTCACCCCTCCACTTT
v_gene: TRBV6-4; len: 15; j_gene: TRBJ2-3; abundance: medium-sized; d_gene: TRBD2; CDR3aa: CASSDAGGSTDTQYF; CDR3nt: TGTGCCAGCAGTGACGCGGGGGGTAGCACAGATACGCAGTATTTT
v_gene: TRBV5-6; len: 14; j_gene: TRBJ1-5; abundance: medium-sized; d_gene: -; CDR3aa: CASNFAGGGQPQHF; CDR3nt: TGTGCCAGTAATTTCGCGGGGGGAGGTCAGCCCCAGCATTTT
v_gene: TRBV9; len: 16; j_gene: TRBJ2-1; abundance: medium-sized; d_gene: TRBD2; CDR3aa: CASSVEWGGNYNEQFF; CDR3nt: TGTGCCAGCAGCGTAGAATGGGGGGGGAACTACAATGAGCAGTTCTTC
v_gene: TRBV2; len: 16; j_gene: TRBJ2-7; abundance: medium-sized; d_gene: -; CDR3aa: CASSEDLDRPPYEQYF; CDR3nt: TGTGCCAGCAGTGAAGATCTAGACCGCCCCCCCTACGAGCAGTACTTC
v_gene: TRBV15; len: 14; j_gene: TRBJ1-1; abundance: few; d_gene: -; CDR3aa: CATSIGRGAFEAFF; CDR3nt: TGTGCCACCAGCATTGGCAGGGGAGCTTTTGAAGCTTTCTTT
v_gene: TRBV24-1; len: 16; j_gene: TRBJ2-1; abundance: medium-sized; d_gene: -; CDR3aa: CATSDPRDSSYNEQFF; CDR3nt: TGTGCCACCAGTGACCCCCGGGACTCCTCCTACAATGAGCAGTTCTTC
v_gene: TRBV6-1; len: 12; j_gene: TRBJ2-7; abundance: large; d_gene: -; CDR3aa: CASSVGLYEQYF; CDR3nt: TGTGCCAGCAGTGTGGGTCTGTACGAGCAGTACTTC